The entry below gives a single TCR beta chain sequence along with its context. The sample originates from a study of blood T cell repertoires in COVID-19. TCRdb's copy holds only in-frame clones and misses some; the assay was immunoSEQ multiplex PCR. The sample consists of under 200,000 clones, 75% to 85% of them appearing once. CDR3 size: 16 residues. Germline V gene data show CDR1 as MNHEY and CDR2 as SVGAGI. Germline trimming cut 4 bases from V and 2 bases from J; bases unmatched to any gene: 9. V is TRBV6-5 and J is TRBJ1-2, with TRBD1 matching 8 bases. The sample taken for sequencing was peripheral blood. This sequence originates from a human donor in a cohort sampled during active COVID-19. The DNA of the CDR3 is TGTGCCAGCAGTTCTTCCGGGACAGGCCTAAACTATGGCTACACCTTC. Translated, it gives CASSSSGTGLNYGYTF.